A single T cell receptor (beta chain) is shown here with its context. No antigen is known for it. This table comes from immunoSEQ multiplex PCR, and its TCRdb copy is limited to in-frame clones, with some not included. The repertoire consists of about 200,000 clones, with approximately 94% occurring once and the leading ten covering 1%. This CDR3 comprises 14 residues. Germline CDR1 and CDR2: SGHAT and FQNNGV. The V gene lost 4 bases and the J gene lost 0 bases, with 10 bases spanning the gap. This sample is drawn from a study of T cell responses to AZD1222 COVID-19 vaccine. The study, taken as a whole, reports: Repertoire samples came only from after the peak T cell response. With two AZD1222 doses given, Spike-specific TCR breadth and depth both rose. Nearly half of unique spike-specific TCRs reportedly avoided B.1.351 and B.1.1.7 mutated regions. A mostly white British donor set with more females was recruited, and clonal diversity was possibly underestimated.

Sequences were derived from peripheral blood, sampled on day 0 of MenACWY control vaccination. This chain uses TRBV11-2 with TRBJ2-7; D remains ambiguous. The receptor was isolated from an adult in good health. The DNA of the CDR3 is TGTGCCAGCAGCTCCCGGGCCCTCTCCTACGAGCAGTACTTC. This gives the protein CASSSRALSYEQYF. Combining the CDR3 with reference TRBV11-2 and TRBJ2-7 gives the whole variable domain EAGVAQSPRYKIIEKRQSVAFWCNPISGHATLYWYQQILGQGPKLLIQFQNNGVVDDSQLPKDRFSAERLKGVDSTLKIQPAKLEDSAVYLCASSSRALSYEQYFGPGTRLTVT.